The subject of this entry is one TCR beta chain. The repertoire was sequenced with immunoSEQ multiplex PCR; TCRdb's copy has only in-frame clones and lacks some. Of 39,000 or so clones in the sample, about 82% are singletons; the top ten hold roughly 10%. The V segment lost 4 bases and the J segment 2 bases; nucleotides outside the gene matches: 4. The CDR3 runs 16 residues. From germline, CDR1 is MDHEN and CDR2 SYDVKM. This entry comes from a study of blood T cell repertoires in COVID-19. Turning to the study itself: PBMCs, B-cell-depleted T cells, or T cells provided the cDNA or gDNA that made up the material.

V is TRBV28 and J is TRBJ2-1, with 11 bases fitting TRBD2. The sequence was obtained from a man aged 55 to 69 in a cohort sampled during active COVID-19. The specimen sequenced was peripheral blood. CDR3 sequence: CASSYIAGGPYNEQFF. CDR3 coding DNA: TGTGCCAGCAGTTATATAGCGGGAGGGCCCTACAATGAGCAGTTCTTC.